A single T cell receptor (beta chain) is shown here with its context. This sample stems from a study of blood T cell repertoires in COVID-19. The authors' processing: Cell counts per sample came from amplifying reference gene primers. The protocol was immunoSEQ multiplex PCR, while the TCRdb copy is restricted to in-frame clones and leaves out a portion. D and trimming were read from the DNA, whereas the V and J calls and clone size are those reported in that table. The profile shows over 350,000 clones, just under 90% of them singletons. Germline V gene sequence: CDR1 MNHNS, CDR2 SASEGT. V dropped 2 bases and J dropped 5 bases, with 15 bases sitting between them. CDR3 length: 15 amino acids.

This receptor was taken from a woman between 50 and 59 years old who had recovered from COVID-19. This chain joins TRBV6-1 and TRBJ1-1; possibly TRBD1 for D (5 bases). Input material: PBMCs or T cells enriched from blood (not recorded which). CDR3 amino acids: CASSELPRGGTEAFF. CDR3 nucleotide sequence: TGTGCCAGCAGTGAACTCCCGCGGGGGGGAACTGAAGCTTTCTTT.